This is a list of T cell receptor beta chains from one sample in a study of cytomegalovirus exposure and HLA in healthy donors. Produced via immunoSEQ multiplex PCR; TCRdb's table is partial and in-frame only. The sample yields fewer than 120,000 clones, around 86% seen once. What was sequenced was PBMCs. These receptors all stem from a man aged 35 to 55 in good health and CMV-seronegative. The CDR3 runs from the conserved cysteine through the conserved F or W. The D gene is left open where the match is weak. For some rows the clone size is stated as once, few or many, or as a class when expanded; others skip it.

d_call j_call v_call clone_size cdr3_aa cdr3_nt
. TRBJ2-6 TRBV6-1 once CASSEGGAGANVLTF TGTGCCAGCAGTGAAGGGGGAGCAGGGGCCAACGTCCTGACTTTC
TRBD1 TRBJ2-7 TRBV5-1 . CASRQGFSYEQYF TGCGCCTCCCGACAGGGCTTCTCCTACGAGCAGTACTTC
TRBD2 TRBJ2-4 TRBV13 . CASSSQLAGGIAKNIQYF TGTGCCAGCAGCTCTCAACTAGCGGGGGGGATAGCCAAAAACATTCAGTACTTC
TRBD1 TRBJ1-5 TRBV6-1 . CASSMGQGYQPQHF TGTGCCAGCAGTATGGGACAGGGGTATCAGCCCCAGCATTTT
TRBD1 TRBJ1-6 TRBV5-4 . CASSSGQGANSPLHF TGTGCCAGCAGCTCGGGACAGGGCGCAAATTCACCCCTCCACTTT
TRBD2 TRBJ2-3 TRBV30 . CAWTPTLAGGVSQYF TGTGCCTGGACTCCCACACTAGCGGGGGGGGTTTCGCAGTATTTT
TRBD1 TRBJ1-5 TRBV2 . CASIGQGIGQPQHF TGTGCCAGCATAGGACAGGGGATTGGTCAGCCCCAGCATTTT
. TRBJ1-5 TRBV6-1 . CASSERGRNQPQHF TGTGCCAGCAGTGAACGGGGTCGAAACCAGCCCCAGCATTTT
. TRBJ1-6 TRBV5-1 once CASTRGGGAGDNSPLHF TGCGCCAGCACTCGAGGGGGGGGCGCGGGCGATAATTCACCCCTCCACTTT
. TRBJ1-1 TRBV19 . CASRGIQGSEAFF TGTGCCAGTAGGGGAATACAGGGTTCTGAAGCTTTCTTT
. TRBJ1-1 TRBV7-3 . CASSLMGAMGNTEAFF TGTGCCAGCAGCTTAATGGGGGCAATGGGGAACACTGAAGCTTTCTTT
TRBD2 TRBJ2-1 TRBV9 few CASSVGVAGGPQFF TGTGCCAGCAGCGTAGGCGTAGCGGGGGGGCCTCAGTTCTTC
. TRBJ2-1 TRBV7-3 . CASSLTSSSYNEQFF TGTGCCAGCAGCTTAACTTCGAGCTCCTACAATGAGCAGTTCTTC
. TRBJ1-1 TRBV29-1 . CSADRSATEAFF TGCAGCGCCGACAGGTCTGCGACTGAAGCTTTCTTT
TRBD1 TRBJ1-1 TRBV29-1 . CSAGQGRTFF TGCAGCGCGGGACAGGGGAGGACTTTCTTT
TRBD2 TRBJ2-7 TRBV27 . CASKTDRSGTTYEQYF TGTGCCAGCAAAACCGACCGGTCCGGGACTACCTACGAGCAGTACTTC
. TRBJ2-6 TRBV5-4 . CASSLGARSGANVLTF TGTGCCAGCAGCTTGGGGGCTCGATCTGGGGCCAACGTCCTGACTTTC
. TRBJ1-1 TRBV4-3 once CASSQVVSGEAFF TGCGCCAGCAGCCAAGTGGTTTCGGGGGAAGCTTTCTTT
. TRBJ1-6 TRBV30 . CAWSKQDFSYNSPLHF TGTGCCTGGAGCAAGCAAGATTTCTCCTATAATTCACCCCTCCACTTT
. TRBJ2-7 TRBV6-5 . CASSYSGGAPSYEQYF TGTGCCAGCAGTTACTCGGGGGGTGCTCCATCCTACGAGCAGTACTTC
. TRBJ1-3 TRBV6-5 . CASSLFSGNTIYF TGTGCCAGCAGTCTCTTCTCTGGAAACACCATATATTTT